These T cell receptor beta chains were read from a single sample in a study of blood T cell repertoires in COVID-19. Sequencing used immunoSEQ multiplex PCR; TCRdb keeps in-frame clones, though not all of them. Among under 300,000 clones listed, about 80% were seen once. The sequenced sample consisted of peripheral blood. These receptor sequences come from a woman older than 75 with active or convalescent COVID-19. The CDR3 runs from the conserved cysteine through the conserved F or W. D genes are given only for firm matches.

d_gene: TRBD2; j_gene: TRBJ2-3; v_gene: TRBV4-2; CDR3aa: CASSQDLKRGGQFRVTDTQYF; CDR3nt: TGTGCCAGCAGCCAAGATCTGAAGCGGGGGGGCCAGTTCAGGGTGACAGATACGCAGTATTTT
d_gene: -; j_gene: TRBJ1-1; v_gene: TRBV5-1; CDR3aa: CASSPPQTGTEAFF; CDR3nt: TGCGCCAGCAGCCCGCCCCAAACGGGCACTGAAGCTTTCTTT
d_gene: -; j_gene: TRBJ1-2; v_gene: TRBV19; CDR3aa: CASSQQGYGGYTF; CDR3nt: TGTGCCAGTAGTCAACAGGGATATGGTGGCTACACCTTC
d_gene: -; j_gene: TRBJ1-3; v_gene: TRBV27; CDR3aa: CASSLAGTGNTIYF; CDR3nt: TGTGCCAGCAGTTTAGCGGGTACTGGAAACACCATATATTTT
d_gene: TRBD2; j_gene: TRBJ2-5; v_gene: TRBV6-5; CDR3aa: CASSYGLAGTQYF; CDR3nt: TGTGCCAGCAGTTACGGACTAGCGGGGACCCAGTACTTC
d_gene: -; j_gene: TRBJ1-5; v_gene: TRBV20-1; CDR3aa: CSASRGYSNQPQHF; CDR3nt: TGCAGTGCTAGTAGGGGATATAGCAATCAGCCCCAGCATTTT
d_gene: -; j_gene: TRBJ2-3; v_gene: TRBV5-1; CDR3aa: CASSLTGDPRTDTQYF; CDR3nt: TGCGCCAGCAGCTTGACAGGCGATCCTCGCACAGATACGCAGTATTTT
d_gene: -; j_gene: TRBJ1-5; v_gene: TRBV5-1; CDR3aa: CASSLGQANQPQHF; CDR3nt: TGCGCCAGCAGCTTGGGCCAGGCTAATCAGCCCCAGCATTTT
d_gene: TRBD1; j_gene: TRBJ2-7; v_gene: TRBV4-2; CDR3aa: CASSPPSGTGGYEQYF; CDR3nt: TGTGCCAGCAGCCCCCCCTCCGGGACAGGAGGCTACGAGCAGTACTTC
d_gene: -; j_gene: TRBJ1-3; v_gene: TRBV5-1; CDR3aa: CASSPETSAVGNTIYF; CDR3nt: TGCGCCAGCAGCCCGGAAACAAGCGCAGTAGGAAACACCATATATTTT